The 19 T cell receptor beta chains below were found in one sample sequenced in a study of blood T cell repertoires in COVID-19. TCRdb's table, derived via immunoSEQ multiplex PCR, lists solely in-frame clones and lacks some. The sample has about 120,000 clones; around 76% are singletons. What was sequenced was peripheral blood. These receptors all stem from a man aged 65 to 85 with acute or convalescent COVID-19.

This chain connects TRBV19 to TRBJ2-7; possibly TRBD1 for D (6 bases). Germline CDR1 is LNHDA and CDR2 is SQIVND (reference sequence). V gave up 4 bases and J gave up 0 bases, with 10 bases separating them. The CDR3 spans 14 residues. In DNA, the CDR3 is TGTGCCAGTAGTACCATAGGGGGCTCCTACGAGCAGTACTTC. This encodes CASSTIGGSYEQYF.

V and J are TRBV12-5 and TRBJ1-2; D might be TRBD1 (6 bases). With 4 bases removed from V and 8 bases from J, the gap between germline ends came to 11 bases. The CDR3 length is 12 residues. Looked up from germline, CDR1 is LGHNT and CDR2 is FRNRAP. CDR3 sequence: CASGSQGSGYTF. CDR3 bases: TGTGCTAGTGGTTCACAGGGAAGCGGCTACACCTTC.

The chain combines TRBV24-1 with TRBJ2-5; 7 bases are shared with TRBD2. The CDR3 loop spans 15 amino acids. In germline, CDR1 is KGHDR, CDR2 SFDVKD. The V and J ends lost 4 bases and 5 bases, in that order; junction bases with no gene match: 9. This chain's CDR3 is CATSDRGDKRETQYF. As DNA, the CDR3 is TGTGCCACCAGTGACCGGGGGGATAAGAGGGAGACCCAGTACTTC.

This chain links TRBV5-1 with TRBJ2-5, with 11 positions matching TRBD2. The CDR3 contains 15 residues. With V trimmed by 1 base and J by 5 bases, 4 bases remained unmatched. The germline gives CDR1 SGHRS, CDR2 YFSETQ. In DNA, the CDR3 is TGCGCCAGCAGCTTGTCTAGCGGGGGGCGGGAGACCCAGTACTTC. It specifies CASSLSSGGRETQYF.

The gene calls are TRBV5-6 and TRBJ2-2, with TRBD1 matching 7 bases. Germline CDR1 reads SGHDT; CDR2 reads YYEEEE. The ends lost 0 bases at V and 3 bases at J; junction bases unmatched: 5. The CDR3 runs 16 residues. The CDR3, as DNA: TGTGCCAGCAGCTTGGTCTACAGGGGCCACACCGGGGAGCTGTTTTTT. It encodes CASSLVYRGHTGELFF.

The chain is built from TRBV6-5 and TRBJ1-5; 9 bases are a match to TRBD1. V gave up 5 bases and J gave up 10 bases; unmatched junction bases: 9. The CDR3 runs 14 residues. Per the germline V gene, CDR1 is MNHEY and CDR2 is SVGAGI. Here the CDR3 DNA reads TGTGCCAGCAGTCTCTCCGGGACAGGGCATCCCCAGCATTTT. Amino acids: CASSLSGTGHPQHF.

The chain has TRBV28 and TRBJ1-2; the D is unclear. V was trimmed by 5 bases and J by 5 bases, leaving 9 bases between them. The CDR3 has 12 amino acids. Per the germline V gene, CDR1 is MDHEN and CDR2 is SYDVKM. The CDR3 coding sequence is TGTGCCAGCAGTACACACAAATATGGCTACACCTTC. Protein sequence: CASSTHKYGYTF.

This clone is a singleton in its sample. CDR3 residues: CASSQGPRGVQHF. CDR3 DNA: TGTGCCAGCAGCCAAGGACCGCGCGGGGTCCAGCATTTT. This chain connects TRBV14 to TRBJ1-5; no clear D. There are 13 residues in the CDR3. The ends were cut back, 1 base at V and 12 bases at J, with 13 bases in the middle. The germline CDR1 and CDR2 sequences are SGHDN and FVKESK.

The CDR3 sequence is CASSQDITYGYTF. DNA of the CDR3: TGCGCCAGCAGCCAAGATATAACATATGGCTACACCTTC. V and J are TRBV4-1 and TRBJ1-2; no reliable D call. The CDR3 runs to 13 residues. Trimming left V 0 bases short and J 5 bases short, with 7 bases between. Germline CDR1 reads MGHRA; CDR2 reads YSYEKL.

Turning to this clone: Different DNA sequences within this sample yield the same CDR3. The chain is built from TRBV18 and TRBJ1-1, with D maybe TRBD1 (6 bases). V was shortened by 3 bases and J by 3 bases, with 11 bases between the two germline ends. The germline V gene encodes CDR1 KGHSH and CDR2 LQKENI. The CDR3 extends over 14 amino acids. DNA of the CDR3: TGTGCCAGCTCACCGCAACAGGGCGACACTGAAGCTTTCTTT. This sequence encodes CASSPQQGDTEAFF.

The CDR3 is CASSQKGQGAEAFF. The DNA for the CDR3 is TGTGCCAGCAGCCAAAAGGGACAGGGGGCTGAAGCTTTCTTT. The chain is built from TRBV3-1 (or the pseudogene TRBV3-2) and TRBJ1-1, with 11 nucleotides matching TRBD1. The germline V gene has CDR1 LGHDT and CDR2 YNNKEL (reference sequence). V dropped 2 bases and J dropped 6; count of bases not matched to a gene: 2. This CDR3 region has 14 residues.

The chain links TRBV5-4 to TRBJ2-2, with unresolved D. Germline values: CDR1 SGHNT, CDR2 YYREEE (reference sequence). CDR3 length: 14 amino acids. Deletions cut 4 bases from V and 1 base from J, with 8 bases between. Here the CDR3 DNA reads TGTGCCAGCAGCGGAGTGTTGAACACCGGGGAGCTGTTTTTT. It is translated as CASSGVLNTGELFF.

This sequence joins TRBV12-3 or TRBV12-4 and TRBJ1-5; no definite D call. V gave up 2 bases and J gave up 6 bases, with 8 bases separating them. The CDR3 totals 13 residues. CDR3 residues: CASSLRGSQPQHF. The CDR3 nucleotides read TGTGCCAGCAGTTTACGGGGTAGTCAGCCCCAGCATTTT.

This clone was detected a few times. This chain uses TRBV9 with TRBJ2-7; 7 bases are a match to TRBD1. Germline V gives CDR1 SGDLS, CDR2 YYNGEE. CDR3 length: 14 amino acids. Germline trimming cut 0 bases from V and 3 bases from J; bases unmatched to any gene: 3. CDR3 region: CASSVGGQSYEQYF. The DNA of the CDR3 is TGTGCCAGCAGCGTAGGGGGACAGAGCTACGAGCAGTACTTC.

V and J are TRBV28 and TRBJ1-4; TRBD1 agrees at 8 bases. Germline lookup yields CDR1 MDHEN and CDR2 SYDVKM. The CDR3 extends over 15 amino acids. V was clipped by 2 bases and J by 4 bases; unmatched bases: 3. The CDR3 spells CASSLPGQVNEKLFF. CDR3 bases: TGTGCCAGCAGTTTACCGGGACAGGTTAATGAAAAACTGTTTTTT.

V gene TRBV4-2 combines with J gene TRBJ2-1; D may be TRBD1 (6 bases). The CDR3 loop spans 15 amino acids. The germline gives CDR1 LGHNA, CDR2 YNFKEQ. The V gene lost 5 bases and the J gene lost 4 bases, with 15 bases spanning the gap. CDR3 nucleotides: TGTGCCAGCAGCACAATTATGGGGGCTTACAATGAGCAGTTCTTC. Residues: CASSTIMGAYNEQFF.

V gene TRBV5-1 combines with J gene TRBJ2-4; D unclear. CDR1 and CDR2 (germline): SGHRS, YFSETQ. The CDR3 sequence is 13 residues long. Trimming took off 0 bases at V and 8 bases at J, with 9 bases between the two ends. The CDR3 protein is CASSLAGRYIQYF. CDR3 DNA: TGCGCCAGCAGCTTGGCTGGGCGTTACATTCAGTACTTC.

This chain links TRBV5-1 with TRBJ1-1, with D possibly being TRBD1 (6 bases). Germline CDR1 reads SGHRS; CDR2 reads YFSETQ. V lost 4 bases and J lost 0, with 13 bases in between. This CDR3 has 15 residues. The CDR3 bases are TGCGCCAGCAGCGTTACAGGGTTCATGAACACTGAAGCTTTCTTT. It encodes CASSVTGFMNTEAFF.

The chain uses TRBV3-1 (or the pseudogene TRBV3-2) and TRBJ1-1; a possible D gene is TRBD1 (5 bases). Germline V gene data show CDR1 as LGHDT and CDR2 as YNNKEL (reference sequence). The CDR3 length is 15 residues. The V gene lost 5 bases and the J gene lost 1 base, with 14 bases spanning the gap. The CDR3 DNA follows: TGTGCCAGCAGCAACCCGACAGTCCAGAACACTGAAGCTTTCTTT. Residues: CASSNPTVQNTEAFF.